This T cell receptor (beta chain) was sequenced during a study of metastatic and nonmetastatic thyroid tumors. Study background: Patients with malignant and benign thyroid disease provided blood and tumor or nodule tissue, whose repertoires were compared. Study-level results: It was reported that TCR beta diversity was significantly higher in malignant thyroid tumors than benign nodules, in blood and tumor.

This clone has at least ten counts. The antigen is undetermined. Until they underwent thyroid surgery, no patient had received any treatment. Authors' data handling: A distant-metastasis classifier for papillary thyroid cancer was built using CDR3 differences across clinicopathological groups. TCRdb reanalyzed the PCR reads with MiXCR. These V and J calls are TCRdb output, not the study's own analysis. The sample includes approximately 70,000 clones, under 5% of them seen just once. The source is a female donor with papillary thyroid cancer or a benign thyroid nodule (not recorded which). Some clones in this sample may be carry-over from other donors' samples. Source material: blood.

The CDR3 region has the DNA TGTGCCAGCAGTTTCTCTACCGGGACAGGGCGCGAGCAGTACTTC. This sequence encodes CASSFSTGTGREQYF. The gene calls are TRBV12-3 or TRBV12-4 and TRBJ2-7; 9 nucleotides align to TRBD1. The CDR3 length is 15 residues. Trimming took 3 bases from V and 6 from J; bases not matched to a gene: 9.